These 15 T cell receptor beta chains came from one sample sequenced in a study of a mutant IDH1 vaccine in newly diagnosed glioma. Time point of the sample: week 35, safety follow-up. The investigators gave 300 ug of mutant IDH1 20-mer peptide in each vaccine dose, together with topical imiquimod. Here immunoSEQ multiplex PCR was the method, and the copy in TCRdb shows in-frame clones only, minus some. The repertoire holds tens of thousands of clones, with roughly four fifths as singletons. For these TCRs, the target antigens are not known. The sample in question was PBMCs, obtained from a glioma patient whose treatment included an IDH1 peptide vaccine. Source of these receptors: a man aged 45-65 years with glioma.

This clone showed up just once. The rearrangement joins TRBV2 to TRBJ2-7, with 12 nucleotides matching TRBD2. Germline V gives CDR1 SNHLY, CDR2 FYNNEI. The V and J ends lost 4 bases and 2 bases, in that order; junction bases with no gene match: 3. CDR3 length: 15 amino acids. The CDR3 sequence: CASSGPSGGAYEQYF. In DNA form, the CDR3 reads TGTGCCAGCAGTGGTCCTAGCGGGGGGGCCTACGAGCAGTACTTC.

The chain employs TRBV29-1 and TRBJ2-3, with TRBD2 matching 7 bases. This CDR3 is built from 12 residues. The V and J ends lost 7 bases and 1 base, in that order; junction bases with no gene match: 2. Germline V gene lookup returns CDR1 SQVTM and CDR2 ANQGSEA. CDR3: CSGRGGTDTQYF. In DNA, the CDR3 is TGCAGCGGACGGGGGGGCACAGATACGCAGTATTTT.

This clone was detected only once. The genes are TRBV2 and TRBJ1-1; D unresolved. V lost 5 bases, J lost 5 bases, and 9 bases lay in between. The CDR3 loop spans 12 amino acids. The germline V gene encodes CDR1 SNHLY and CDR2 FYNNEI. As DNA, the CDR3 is TGTGCCAGCAGTCCGGGATGGACTGAAGCTTTCTTT. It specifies CASSPGWTEAFF.

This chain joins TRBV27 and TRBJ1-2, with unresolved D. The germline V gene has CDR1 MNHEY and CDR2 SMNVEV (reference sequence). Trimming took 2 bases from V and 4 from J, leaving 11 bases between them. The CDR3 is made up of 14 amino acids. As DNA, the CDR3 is TGTGCCAGCAGTTTACGGGGTTCTGGCTATGGCTACACCTTC. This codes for CASSLRGSGYGYTF.

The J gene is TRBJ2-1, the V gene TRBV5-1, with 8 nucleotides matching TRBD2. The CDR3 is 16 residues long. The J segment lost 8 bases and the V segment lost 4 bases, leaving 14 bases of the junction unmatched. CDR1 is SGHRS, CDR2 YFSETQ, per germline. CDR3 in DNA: TGCGCCAGCAGCAAGATTAGCGGGGCCACCATGGATGAGCAGTTCTTC. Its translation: CASSKISGATMDEQFF.

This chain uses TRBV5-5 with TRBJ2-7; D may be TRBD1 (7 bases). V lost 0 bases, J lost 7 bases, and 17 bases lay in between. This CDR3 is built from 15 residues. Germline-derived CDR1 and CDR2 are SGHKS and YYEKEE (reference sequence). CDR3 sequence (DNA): TGTGCCAGCAGCTTGGGATCGGAGGGGGCGCGGGAGCAGTACTTC. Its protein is CASSLGSEGAREQYF. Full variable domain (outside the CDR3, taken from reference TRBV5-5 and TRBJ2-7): DAGVTQSPTHLIKTRGQQVTLRCSPISGHKSVSWYQQVLGQGPQFIFQYYEKEERGRGNFPDRFSARQFPNYSSELNVNALLLGDSALYLCASSLGSEGAREQYFGPGTRLTVT.

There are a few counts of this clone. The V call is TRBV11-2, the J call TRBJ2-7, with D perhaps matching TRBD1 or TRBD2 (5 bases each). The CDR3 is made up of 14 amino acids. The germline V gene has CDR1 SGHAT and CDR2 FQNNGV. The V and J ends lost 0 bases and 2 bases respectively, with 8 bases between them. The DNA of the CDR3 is TGTGCCAGCAGCTTAGACGGGGCTACCTACGAGCAGTACTTC. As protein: CASSLDGATYEQYF.

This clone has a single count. Written as DNA, the CDR3 is TGTGCCAGCAGTAACCGGGACGGTCCCTTGAAGCAGTACTTC. As protein: CASSNRDGPLKQYF. This chain links TRBV7-2 with TRBJ2-7; tentatively, D is TRBD1 or TRBD2 (5 bases each). Looked up from germline, CDR1 is SGHTA and CDR2 is FQGNSA. Trimming removed 6 bases at V and 8 bases at J, with 20 bases between. The length of the CDR3 is 14 residues.

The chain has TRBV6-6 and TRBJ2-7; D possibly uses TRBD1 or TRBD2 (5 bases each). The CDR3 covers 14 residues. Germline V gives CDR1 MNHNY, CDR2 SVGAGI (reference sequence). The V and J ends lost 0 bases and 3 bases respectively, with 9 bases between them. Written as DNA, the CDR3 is TGTGCCAGCAGTTACTCCGGGGCCCTCTACGAGCAGTACTTC. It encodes CASSYSGALYEQYF.

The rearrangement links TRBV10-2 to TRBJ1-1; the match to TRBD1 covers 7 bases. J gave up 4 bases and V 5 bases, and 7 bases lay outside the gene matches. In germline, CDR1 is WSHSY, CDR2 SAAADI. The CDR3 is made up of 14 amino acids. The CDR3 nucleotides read TGCGCCAGCAGTTTACAGGGGAGTGTCACTGAAGCTTTCTTT. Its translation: CASSLQGSVTEAFF.

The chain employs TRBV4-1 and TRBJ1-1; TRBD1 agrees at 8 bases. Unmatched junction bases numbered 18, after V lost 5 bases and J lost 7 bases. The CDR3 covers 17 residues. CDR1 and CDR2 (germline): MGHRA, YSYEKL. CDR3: CASSTRQGKGTVSEAFF. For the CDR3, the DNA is TGCGCCAGCAGCACCCGACAGGGGAAGGGGACAGTTAGTGAAGCTTTCTTT.

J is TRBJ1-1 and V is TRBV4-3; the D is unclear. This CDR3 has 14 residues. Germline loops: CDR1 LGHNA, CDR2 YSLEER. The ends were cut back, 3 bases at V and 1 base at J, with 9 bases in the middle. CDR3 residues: CASSQDLRNTEAFF. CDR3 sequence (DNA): TGCGCCAGCAGCCAGGACCTCAGGAACACTGAAGCTTTCTTT.

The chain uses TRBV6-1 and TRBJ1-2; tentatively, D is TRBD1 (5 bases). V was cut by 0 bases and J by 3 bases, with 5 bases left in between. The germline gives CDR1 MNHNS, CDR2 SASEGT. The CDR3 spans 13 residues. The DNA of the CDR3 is TGTGCCAGCAGTGAAGCGGGGCACTATGGCTACACCTTC. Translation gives CASSEAGHYGYTF.

CDR3 sequence: CASSLAQGSYYGYTF. CDR3 coding DNA: TGTGCCAGCAGCTTAGCTCAGGGGTCCTACTATGGCTACACCTTC. The rearrangement joins TRBV7-2 to TRBJ1-2, with TRBD1 as a possible D gene (6 bases). This CDR3 spans 15 amino acids. V was trimmed by 0 bases and J by 3 bases, leaving 11 bases between them. Germline V gene sequence: CDR1 SGHTA, CDR2 FQGNSA.

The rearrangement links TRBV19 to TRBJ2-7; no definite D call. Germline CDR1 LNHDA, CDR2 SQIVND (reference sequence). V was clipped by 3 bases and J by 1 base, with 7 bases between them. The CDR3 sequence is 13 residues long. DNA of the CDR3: TGTGCCAGTAGTATCAGCTTGTCCTACGAGCAGTACTTC. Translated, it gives CASSISLSYEQYF. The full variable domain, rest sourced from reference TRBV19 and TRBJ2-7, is DGGITQSPKYLFRKEGQNVTLSCEQNLNHDAMYWYRQDPGQGLRLIYYSQIVNDFQKGDIAEGYSVSREKKESFPLTVTSAQKNPTAFYLCASSISLSYEQYFGPGTRLTVT.